The 14 T cell receptor beta chains below were found in one sample sequenced in a study of shared T cell receptors in the human thymus. The protocol was immunoSEQ multiplex PCR, while the TCRdb copy is restricted to in-frame clones and leaves out a portion. Of hundreds of thousands of clones in the sample, 85% to 90% were seen once. These same data were also listed under a study on human thymus T cells.

The source material was thymocytes. The receptors derive from a boy under three years old with a congenital heart defect.

V and J are TRBV7-8 and TRBJ2-7; TRBD2 aligns across 11 bases. The germline V gene has CDR1 SGHVS and CDR2 FQNEAQ. The CDR3 is 17 residues long. V shed 4 bases, J shed 2 bases, and the junction held 10 bases outside the gene matches. In nucleotides, the CDR3 is TGTGCCAGCAGCTCCCCGGGACTAGCGGAGGACCCCTACGAGCAGTACTTC. Translation: CASSSPGLAEDPYEQYF.

This clone occurred once. The chain recombines TRBV27 with TRBJ2-3; D may be TRBD2 (6 bases). The CDR3 sequence is 18 residues long. Germline V CDR1 and CDR2: MNHEY, SMNVEV (reference sequence). Trimming removed 2 bases from V and 3 bases from J, with 21 bases in between. CDR3 amino acids: CASSLRGTGDSPTDTQYF. Written as DNA, the CDR3 is TGTGCCAGCAGTTTACGAGGGACGGGGGACTCTCCGACAGATACGCAGTATTTT.

The V and J genes are TRBV4-2 and TRBJ1-5, with D possibly TRBD1 on 5 matching bases. The V end lost 1 base, the J end lost 7 bases, and 20 bases lay between the germline ends. Per the germline V gene, CDR1 is LGHNA and CDR2 is YNFKEQ. The CDR3 consists of 17 residues. The CDR3 here is CASSQGPPGDLSQPQHF. The CDR3 nucleotides are TGTGCCAGCAGCCAAGGACCCCCGGGGGACCTGTCCCAGCCCCAGCATTTT.

This CDR3 is CASSHGLDRVDQANYGYTF. CDR3 in DNA: TGTGCCAGCAGCCACGGTCTGGACAGGGTCGACCAGGCGAACTATGGCTACACCTTC. The rearrangement links TRBV5-4 to TRBJ1-2; 8 nucleotides agree with TRBD1. The CDR3 has 19 residues. Germline CDR1 and CDR2: SGHNT and YYREEE (reference sequence). V shed 4 bases and J 2 bases; nucleotides not matched to a gene: 19.

The chain links TRBV4-3 to TRBJ2-1; 11 bases are shared with TRBD1. J gave up 3 bases and V 5 bases, and 18 bases lay outside the gene matches. The germline CDR1 and CDR2 sequences are LGHNA and YSLEER. The CDR3 is made up of 20 amino acids. The CDR3 region has the DNA TGCGCCAGCAGCGTAGGGACAGGGGGTGGTAGCGGGAGTGGCTACAATGAGCAGTTCTTC. Translated, it gives CASSVGTGGGSGSGYNEQFF.

This chain uses TRBV27 with TRBJ2-5; 10 positions agree with TRBD1. The CDR3 length is 15 residues. The trim removed 5 bases at V and 2 bases at J, leaving 5 bases unmatched. Germline loops: CDR1 MNHEY, CDR2 SMNVEV (reference sequence). The CDR3 nucleotides read TGTGCCAGCAGTCAAGGACAGGGGGATCAAGAGACCCAGTACTTC. This codes for CASSQGQGDQETQYF.

This chain links TRBV4-2 with TRBJ1-5; D not certain. Trimming took 0 bases from V and 0 from J, leaving 9 bases between them. This CDR3 is built from 16 residues. CDR1 is LGHNA, CDR2 YNFKEQ, per germline. CDR3 nucleotides: TGTGCCAGCAGCCAAGATCGGGAACATAGCAATCAGCCCCAGCATTTT. Translation gives CASSQDREHSNQPQHF.

The chain uses TRBV11-1 and TRBJ2-5, with 10 bases lining up with TRBD1. The trim removed 6 bases at V and 5 bases at J, leaving 6 bases unmatched. Germline CDR1 SGHAT, CDR2 FQDESV (reference sequence). CDR3 length equals 14 residues. This chain's CDR3 is CASRATGGIETQYF. CDR3 bases: TGTGCCAGCAGAGCGACAGGGGGCATTGAGACCCAGTACTTC.

The chain combines TRBV6-1 with TRBJ1-1; 7 nucleotides match TRBD1. This CDR3 comprises 13 residues. Germline V gene lookup returns CDR1 MNHNS and CDR2 SASEGT. Losses at the gene ends were 6 bases for V and 3 bases for J; bases not matched to a gene: 4. CDR3 in DNA: TGTGCCAGCAGATCCACAGGGGACACTGAAGCTTTCTTT. This codes for CASRSTGDTEAFF.

The chain has TRBV4-3 and TRBJ2-5, with 8 positions matching TRBD2. CDR1 and CDR2 (germline): LGHNA, YSLEER. The CDR3 runs 19 residues. Trimming removed 0 bases from V and 2 bases from J; junction bases left unmatched: 14. The CDR3 sequence: CASSQDAGGRLPSQETQYF. The CDR3, as DNA: TGCGCCAGCAGCCAAGACGCGGGGGGACGCCTCCCGTCTCAAGAGACCCAGTACTTC.

This clone was observed a single time. The chain uses TRBV6-1 and TRBJ2-5; TRBD2 aligns across 14 bases. Germline CDR1 and CDR2: MNHNS and SASEGT. V gave up 1 base and J gave up 5 bases; unmatched junction bases: 12. The CDR3 has 19 amino acids. CDR3 sequence reads: CASSEELGTSGRGIETQYF. CDR3 nucleotides: TGTGCCAGCAGTGAAGAATTAGGGACTAGCGGGAGAGGTATCGAGACCCAGTACTTC.

The J gene is TRBJ1-2, the V gene TRBV15, with D perhaps matching TRBD1 (6 bases). CDR3 length: 15 residues. V was cut by 1 base and J by 8 bases, with 17 bases left in between. Germline lookup yields CDR1 LNHNV and CDR2 YYDKDF (reference sequence). CDR3 protein: CATSRGRRGGMGYTF. CDR3 nucleotides: TGTGCCACCAGCAGAGGTCGCAGGGGCGGCATGGGCTACACCTTC.

In DNA, the CDR3 is TGCGCCAGCAGCTCACCCCTGTTAGCGGCCTACTCCTACAATGAGCAGTTCTTC. Translation gives CASSSPLLAAYSYNEQFF. The chain uses TRBV5-1 and TRBJ2-1, with D possibly TRBD2 on 6 matching bases. V gave up 3 bases and J gave up 0 bases, with 19 bases separating them. Germline V gene data show CDR1 as SGHRS and CDR2 as YFSETQ. The CDR3 spans 18 residues.

This chain links TRBV5-1 with TRBJ2-2; TRBD1 aligns across 7 bases. After removal of 4 bases from V and 6 bases from J, the junction contained 9 bases not matched to a gene. Germline V gene sequence: CDR1 SGHRS, CDR2 YFSETQ. CDR3 size: 15 residues. The CDR3 DNA reads TGCGCCAGCAGCGTTGGCCGACAGGGCGCCGGGGAGCTGTTTTTT. Translated: CASSVGRQGAGELFF.